This TCR beta chain was retrieved from a study of blood T cell repertoires in COVID-19. For the study at large: The analysed material was cDNA or gDNA that came from T cells, B-cell-depleted T cells, or PBMCs.

Germline-derived CDR1 and CDR2 are MDHEN and SYDVKM. The CDR3 has 13 residues. Trimming left V 2 bases short and J 3 bases short, with 7 bases between. Sequenced by immunoSEQ multiplex PCR; TCRdb stores in-frame clones only, minus some. The sample lists 150,000 or so clones; approximately 95% were seen once. The genes are TRBV28 and TRBJ2-5, with a possible D match to TRBD2 (5 bases). This TCR derives from a woman aged 45-65 years with acute or convalescent COVID-19. The specimen sequenced was peripheral blood. The chain's CDR3 is CASSLGREETQYF. DNA of the CDR3: TGTGCCAGCAGTTTAGGGAGAGAAGAGACCCAGTACTTC.